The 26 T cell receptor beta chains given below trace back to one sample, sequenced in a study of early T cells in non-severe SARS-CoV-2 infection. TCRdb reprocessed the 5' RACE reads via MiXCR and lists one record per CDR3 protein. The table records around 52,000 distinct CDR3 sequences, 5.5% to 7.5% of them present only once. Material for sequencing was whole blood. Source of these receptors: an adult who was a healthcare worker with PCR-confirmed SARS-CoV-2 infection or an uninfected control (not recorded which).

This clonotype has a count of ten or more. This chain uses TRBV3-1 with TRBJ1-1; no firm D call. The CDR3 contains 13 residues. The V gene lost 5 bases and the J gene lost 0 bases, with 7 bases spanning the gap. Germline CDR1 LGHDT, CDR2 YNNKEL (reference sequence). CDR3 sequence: CASSKNLNTEAFF. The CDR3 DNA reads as TGTGCCAGCAGCAAGAATCTGAACACTGAAGCTTTCTTT.

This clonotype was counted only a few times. The chain's CDR3 is CASSSTGGRNEQFF. Written as DNA, the CDR3 is TGTGCCAGCAGCTCGACAGGGGGCAGGAATGAGCAGTTCTTC. This chain uses TRBV7-9 with TRBJ2-1; TRBD1 aligns across 10 bases. The CDR3 is 14 residues long. V lost 4 bases to trimming and J lost 7 bases; unmatched junction nucleotides: 4. Germline V CDR1 and CDR2: SEHNR, FQNEAQ (reference sequence).

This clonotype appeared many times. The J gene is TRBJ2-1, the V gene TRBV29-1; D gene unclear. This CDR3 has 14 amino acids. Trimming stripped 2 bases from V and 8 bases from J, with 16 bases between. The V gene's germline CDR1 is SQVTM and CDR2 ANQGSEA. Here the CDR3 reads CSVESQDPPDEQFF. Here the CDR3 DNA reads TGCAGCGTTGAATCCCAAGATCCTCCGGATGAGCAGTTCTTC.

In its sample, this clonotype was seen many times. The CDR3 DNA sequence: TGCGCCAGCAGCCGGGCCCAGGGCGCGAACACCGGGGAGCTGTTTTTT. Amino acid sequence: CASSRAQGANTGELFF. This rearrangement joins TRBV4-3 to TRBJ2-2; D might be TRBD1 (5 bases). The CDR3 is 16 amino acids. Germline CDR1 LGHNA, CDR2 YSLEER. V was trimmed by 4 bases and J by 0 bases, leaving 12 bases between them.

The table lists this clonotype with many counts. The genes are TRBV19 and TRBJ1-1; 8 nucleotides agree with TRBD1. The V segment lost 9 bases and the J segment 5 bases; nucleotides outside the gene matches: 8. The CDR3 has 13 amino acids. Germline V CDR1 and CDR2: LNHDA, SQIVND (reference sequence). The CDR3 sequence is CASKTGGRTEAFF. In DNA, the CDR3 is TGTGCCAGCAAAACAGGGGGTCGGACTGAAGCTTTCTTT.

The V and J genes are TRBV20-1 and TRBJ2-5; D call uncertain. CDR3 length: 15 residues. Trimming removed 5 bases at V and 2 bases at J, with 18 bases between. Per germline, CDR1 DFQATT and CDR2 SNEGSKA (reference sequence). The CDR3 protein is CSAGRLEPPQETQYF. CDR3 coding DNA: TGCAGTGCTGGCAGATTGGAGCCCCCACAAGAGACCCAGTACTTC.

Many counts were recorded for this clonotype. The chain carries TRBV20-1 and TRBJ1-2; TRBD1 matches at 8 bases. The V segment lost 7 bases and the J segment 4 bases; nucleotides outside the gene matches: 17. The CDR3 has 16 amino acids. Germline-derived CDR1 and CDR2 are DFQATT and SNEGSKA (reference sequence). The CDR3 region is CSVPVPGGEVSYGYTF. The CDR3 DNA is TGCAGTGTACCCGTCCCAGGGGGCGAGGTTAGCTATGGCTACACCTTC.

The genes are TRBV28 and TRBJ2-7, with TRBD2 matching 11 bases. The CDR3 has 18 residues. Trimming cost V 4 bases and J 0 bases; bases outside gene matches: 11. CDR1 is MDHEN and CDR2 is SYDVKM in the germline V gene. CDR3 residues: CASSSIVRSGGASYEQYF. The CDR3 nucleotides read TGTGCCAGCAGTTCCATTGTCCGTAGCGGGGGGGCCTCCTACGAGCAGTACTTC. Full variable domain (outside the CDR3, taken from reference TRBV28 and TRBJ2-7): DVKVTQSSRYLVKRTGEKVFLECVQDMDHENMFWYRQDPGLGLRLIYFSYDVKMKEKGDIPEGYSVSREKKERFSLILESASTNQTSMYLCASSSIVRSGGASYEQYFGPGTRLTVT.

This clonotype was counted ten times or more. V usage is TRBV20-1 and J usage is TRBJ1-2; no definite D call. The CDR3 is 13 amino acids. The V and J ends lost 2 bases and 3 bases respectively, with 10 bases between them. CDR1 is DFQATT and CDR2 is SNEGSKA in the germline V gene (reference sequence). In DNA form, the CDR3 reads TGCAGTGCTAGAAAACTCACGGACTATGGCTACACCTTC. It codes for CSARKLTDYGYTF.

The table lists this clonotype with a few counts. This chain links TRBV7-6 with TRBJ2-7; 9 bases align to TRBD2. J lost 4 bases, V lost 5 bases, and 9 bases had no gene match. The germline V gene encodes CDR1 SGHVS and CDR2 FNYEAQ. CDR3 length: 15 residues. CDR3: CASSPLVAGGYEQYF. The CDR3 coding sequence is TGTGCCAGCAGCCCCCTGGTTGCGGGGGGGTACGAGCAGTACTTC.

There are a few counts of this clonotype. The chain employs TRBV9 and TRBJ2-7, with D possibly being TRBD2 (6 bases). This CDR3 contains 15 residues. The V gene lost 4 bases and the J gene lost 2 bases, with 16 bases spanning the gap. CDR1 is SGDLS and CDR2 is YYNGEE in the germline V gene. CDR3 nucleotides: TGTGCCAGCAGCCCCGGCGGGAACCTAGCCTACGAGCAGTACTTC. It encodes CASSPGGNLAYEQYF.

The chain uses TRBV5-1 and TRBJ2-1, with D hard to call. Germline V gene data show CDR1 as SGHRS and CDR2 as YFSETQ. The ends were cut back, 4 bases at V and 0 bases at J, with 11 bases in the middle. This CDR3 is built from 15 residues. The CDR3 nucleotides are TGCGCCAGCAGCGTGGACGGAGTCTCCTACAATGAGCAGTTCTTC. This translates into CASSVDGVSYNEQFF.

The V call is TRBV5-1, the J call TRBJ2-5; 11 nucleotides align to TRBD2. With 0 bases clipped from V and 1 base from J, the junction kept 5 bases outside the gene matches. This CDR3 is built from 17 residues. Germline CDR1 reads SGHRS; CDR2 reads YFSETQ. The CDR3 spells CASSLALTSGAQETQYF. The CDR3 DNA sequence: TGCGCCAGCAGCTTGGCCTTGACTAGCGGGGCCCAAGAGACCCAGTACTTC.

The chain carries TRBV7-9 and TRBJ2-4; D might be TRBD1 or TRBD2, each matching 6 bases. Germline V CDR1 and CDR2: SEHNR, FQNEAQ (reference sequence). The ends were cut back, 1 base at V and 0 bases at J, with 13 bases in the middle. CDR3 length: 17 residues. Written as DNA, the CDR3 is TGTGCCAGCAGCTTAGGGCGGGACATTTTAGCCAAAAACATTCAGTACTTC. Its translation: CASSLGRDILAKNIQYF.

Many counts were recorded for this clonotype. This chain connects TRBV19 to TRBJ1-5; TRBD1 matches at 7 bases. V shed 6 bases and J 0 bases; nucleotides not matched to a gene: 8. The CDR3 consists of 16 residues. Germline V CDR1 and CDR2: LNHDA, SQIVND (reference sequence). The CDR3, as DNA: TGTGCCAGTAGCTCAAACCAGGGGGTTAGCAATCAGCCCCAGCATTTT. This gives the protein CASSSNQGVSNQPQHF. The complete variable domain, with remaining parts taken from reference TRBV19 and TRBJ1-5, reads DGGITQSPKYLFRKEGQNVTLSCEQNLNHDAMYWYRQDPGQGLRLIYYSQIVNDFQKGDIAEGYSVSREKKESFPLTVTSAQKNPTAFYLCASSSNQGVSNQPQHFGDGTRLSIL.

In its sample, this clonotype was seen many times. Here the CDR3 reads CASSPTWGNQPQHF. The CDR3 DNA sequence: TGTGCCAGCAGCCCAACGTGGGGTAATCAGCCCCAGCATTTT. The chain couples TRBV2 to TRBJ1-5; D unclear. The CDR3 consists of 14 residues. The V end lost 6 bases, the J end lost 4 bases, and 13 bases lay between the germline ends. Germline CDR1 is SNHLY and CDR2 is FYNNEI. Together with reference TRBV2 and TRBJ1-5, the CDR3 gives the full variable domain: EPEVTQTPSHQVTQMGQEVILRCVPISNHLYFYWYRQILGQKVEFLVSFYNNEISEKSEIFDDQFSVERPDGSNFTLKIRSTKLEDSAMYFCASSPTWGNQPQHFGDGTRLSIL.

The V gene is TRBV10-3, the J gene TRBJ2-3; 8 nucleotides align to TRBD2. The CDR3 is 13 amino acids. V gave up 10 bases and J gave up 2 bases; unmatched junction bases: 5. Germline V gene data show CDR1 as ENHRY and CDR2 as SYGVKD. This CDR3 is CATSGGNTDTQYF. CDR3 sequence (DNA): TGTGCCACCAGCGGGGGAAACACAGATACGCAGTATTTT.

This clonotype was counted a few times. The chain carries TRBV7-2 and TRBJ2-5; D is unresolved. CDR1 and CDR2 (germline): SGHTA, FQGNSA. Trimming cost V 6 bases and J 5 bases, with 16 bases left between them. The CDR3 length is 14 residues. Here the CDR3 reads CASRRSPLGETQYF. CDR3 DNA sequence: TGTGCCAGCAGACGCAGCCCCCTGGGGGAGACCCAGTACTTC.

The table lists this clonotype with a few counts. Here the CDR3 reads CASSLLSLDRGYEQYF. In nucleotides, the CDR3 is TGTGCCAGCAGCTTACTTTCGTTGGACAGGGGATACGAGCAGTACTTC. The V and J genes are TRBV7-8 and TRBJ2-7; 9 bases fit TRBD1. This CDR3 has 16 amino acids. Germline CDR1 is SGHVS and CDR2 is FQNEAQ. Trimming took 2 bases from V and 4 from J; bases not matched to a gene: 9.

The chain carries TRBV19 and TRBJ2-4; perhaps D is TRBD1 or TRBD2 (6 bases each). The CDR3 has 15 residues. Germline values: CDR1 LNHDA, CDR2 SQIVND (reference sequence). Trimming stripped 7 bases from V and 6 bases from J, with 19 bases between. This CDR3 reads CASTEGRGLGNIQYF. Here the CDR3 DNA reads TGTGCCAGTACCGAGGGACGGGGGCTCGGAAACATTCAGTACTTC.

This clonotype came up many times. The CDR3 nucleotides read TGTGCCAGCAGCGGCGGGGGATACCAAGAGACCCAGTACTTC. It yields the protein CASSGGGYQETQYF. The V call is TRBV11-2, the J call TRBJ2-5; 7 bases are a match to TRBD2. The germline V gene has CDR1 SGHAT and CDR2 FQNNGV. V dropped 5 bases and J dropped 0; count of bases not matched to a gene: 3. CDR3 length equals 14 residues.

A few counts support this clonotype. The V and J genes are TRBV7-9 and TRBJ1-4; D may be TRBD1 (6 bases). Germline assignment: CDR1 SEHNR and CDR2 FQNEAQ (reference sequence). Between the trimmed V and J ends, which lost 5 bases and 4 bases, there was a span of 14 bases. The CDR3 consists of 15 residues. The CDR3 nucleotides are TGTGCCAGCAGCCCCCCGGCAGGGGATAATGAAAAACTGTTTTTT. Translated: CASSPPAGDNEKLFF.

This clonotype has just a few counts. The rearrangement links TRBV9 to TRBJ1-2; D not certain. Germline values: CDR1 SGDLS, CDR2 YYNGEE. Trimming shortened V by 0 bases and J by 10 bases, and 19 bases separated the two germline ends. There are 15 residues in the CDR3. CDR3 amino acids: CASSVDAPGVGAYTF. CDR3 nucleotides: TGTGCCAGCAGCGTAGACGCGCCAGGAGTAGGAGCCTACACCTTC. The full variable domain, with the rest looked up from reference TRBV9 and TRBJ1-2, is DSGVTQTPKHLITATGQRVTLRCSPRSGDLSVYWYQQSLDQGLQFLIQYYNGEERAKGNILERFSAQQFPDLHSELNLSSLELGDSALYFCASSVDAPGVGAYTFGSGTRLTVV.

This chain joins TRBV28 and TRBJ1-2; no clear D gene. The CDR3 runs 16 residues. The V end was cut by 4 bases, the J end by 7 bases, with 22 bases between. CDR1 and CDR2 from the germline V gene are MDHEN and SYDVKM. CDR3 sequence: CASSSPARGKKRGYTF. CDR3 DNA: TGTGCCAGCAGTTCACCCGCCCGCGGGAAAAAGCGTGGCTACACCTTC.

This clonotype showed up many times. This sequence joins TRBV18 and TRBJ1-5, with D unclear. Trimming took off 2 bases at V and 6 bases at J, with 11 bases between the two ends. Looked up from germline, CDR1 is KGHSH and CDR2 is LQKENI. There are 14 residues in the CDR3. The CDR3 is CASSPSSGSQPQHF. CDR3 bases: TGTGCCAGCTCACCATCGTCCGGTAGTCAGCCCCAGCATTTT.

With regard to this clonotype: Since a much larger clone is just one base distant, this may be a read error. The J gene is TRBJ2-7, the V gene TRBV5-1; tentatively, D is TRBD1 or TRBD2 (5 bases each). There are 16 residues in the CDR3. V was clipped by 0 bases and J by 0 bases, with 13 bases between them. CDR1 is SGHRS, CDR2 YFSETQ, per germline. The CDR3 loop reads CASSLGGAWSSYEQYF. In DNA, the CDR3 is TGCGCCAGCAGCTTGGGAGGGGCATGGAGCTCCTACGAGCAGTACTTC.